This is a list of T cell receptor beta chains from one sample in a study of a mutant IDH1 vaccine in newly diagnosed glioma. These TCRs are of unknown antigen specificity. TCRdb's copy holds only in-frame clones and misses some; the assay was immunoSEQ multiplex PCR. The data hold fewer than 70,000 clones, with 75% to 90% observed a single time. The sequenced sample was PBMCs, obtained from a glioma patient whose treatment included an IDH1 peptide vaccine. The receptors were sampled from a man aged 30 to 39 with glioma. The conserved cysteine and the conserved F or W are not part of the CDR3 here.

j_call v_call cdr3_aa
TRBJ2-1 TRBV6-4 ASSDRGHNEQF
TRBJ1-1 TRBV20-1 SARLATEAF
TRBJ1-1 TRBV6-1 ASIRNTEAF
TRBJ1-3 TRBV9 ASSVEGISGNTIY
TRBJ1-2 TRBV4-1 ASSQEYGQTYGYT
TRBJ2-5 TRBV19 ASTAGTSGGAGQETQY
TRBJ2-7 TRBV2 ASSEVGTYEQY
TRBJ1-2 TRBV5-1 ASNSDGSGGYGYT
TRBJ2-7 TRBV11-3 ASSLEGTYEQY
TRBJ2-3 TRBV6-5 ASSYKGTSLTPQY
TRBJ1-4 TRBV30 AWDEPPLGKLF
TRBJ1-5 TRBV4-1 ASSQEPGLSQPQH
TRBJ2-5 TRBV7-2 ASRTEGGVETQY
TRBJ2-7 TRBV19 ASSIDIRGGTYEQY
TRBJ2-2 TRBV18 ASSPSGKNTGELF
TRBJ1-6 TRBV30 AWRTLRTGANSYNSPLH
TRBJ1-1 TRBV21-1 ASTPRRNTEAF
TRBJ1-2 TRBV28 ASSLGPFYGYT
TRBJ1-2 TRBV28 ASSGHRIYGYT
- TRBV29-1 SVANKLAGYEQY
TRBJ1-4 TRBV18 ASSPRRINEKLF
TRBJ2-2 TRBV18 ASSLSSGTALTGELF
TRBJ2-7 TRBV18 ASSPRTSSYEQY
TRBJ2-7 TRBV4-1 ASSQEGTGGYEQY
TRBJ1-1 TRBV19 ASSILGTEAF